The clone carrying this TCR beta chain has just a few counts. Its antigen is unidentified. The sample holds other DNA sequences that translate to the same CDR3. The record originates from a study of cytomegalovirus exposure and HLA in healthy donors. Findings and limits, study-wide: Per a prior analysis, the majority of TCR beta V segments were productive roughly 87% or roughly 30% of the time.

Primers: 60 Vbeta forward and 13 Jbeta reverse. Profiled with immunoSEQ multiplex PCR; TCRdb holds only in-frame clones, not every one. The repertoire consists of about 120,000 clones, with roughly 78% occurring once and the leading ten covering about 3.3%. Trimming removed 4 bases from V and 1 base from J; junction bases left unmatched: 7. Germline lookup yields CDR1 SGDLS and CDR2 YYNGEE. The CDR3 is made up of 15 amino acids. This chain connects TRBV9 to TRBJ1-1; 7 bases match TRBD1. This clonotype originated in a woman in her twenties or thirties in good health and CMV-seropositive. The sequencing sample was made of PBMCs. The CDR3 reads CASSTGQVTNTEAFF. For the CDR3, the DNA is TGTGCCAGCAGCACAGGACAGGTGACGAACACTGAAGCTTTCTTT.